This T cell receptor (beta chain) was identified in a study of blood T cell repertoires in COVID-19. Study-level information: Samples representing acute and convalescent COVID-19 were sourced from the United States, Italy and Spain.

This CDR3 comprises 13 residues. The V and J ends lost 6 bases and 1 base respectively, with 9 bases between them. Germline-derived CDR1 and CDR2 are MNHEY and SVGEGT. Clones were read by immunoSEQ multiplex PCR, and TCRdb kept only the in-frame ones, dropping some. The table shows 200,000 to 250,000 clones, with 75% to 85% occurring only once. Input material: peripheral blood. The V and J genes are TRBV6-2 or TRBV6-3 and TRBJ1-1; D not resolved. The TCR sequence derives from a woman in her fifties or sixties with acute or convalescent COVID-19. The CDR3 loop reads CASSLEGNTEAFF. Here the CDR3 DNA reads TGTGCCAGCAGCTTAGAGGGGAACACTGAAGCTTTCTTT.